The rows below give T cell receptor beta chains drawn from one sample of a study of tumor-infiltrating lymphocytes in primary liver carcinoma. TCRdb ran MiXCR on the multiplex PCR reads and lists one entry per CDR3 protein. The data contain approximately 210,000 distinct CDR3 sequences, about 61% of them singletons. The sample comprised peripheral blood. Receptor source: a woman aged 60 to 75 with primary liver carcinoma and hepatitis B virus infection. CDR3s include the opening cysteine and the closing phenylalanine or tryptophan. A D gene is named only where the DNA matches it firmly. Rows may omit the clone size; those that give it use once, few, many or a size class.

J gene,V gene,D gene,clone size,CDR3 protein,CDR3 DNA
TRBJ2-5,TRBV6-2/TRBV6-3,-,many,CASTKTVVFETQYF,TGTGCCAGCACCAAAACGGTGGTTTTTGAGACCCAGTACTTC
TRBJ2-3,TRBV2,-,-,CASSSMDTQYF,TGTGCCAGCAGCTCAATGGATACGCAGTATTTT
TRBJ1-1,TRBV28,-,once,CATIQEDTEAFF,TGTGCCACCATTCAGGAGGACACTGAAGCTTTCTTT
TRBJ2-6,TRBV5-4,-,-,CASSLSLAGANVLTF,TGTGCCAGCAGCTTGTCCCTAGCTGGGGCCAACGTCCTGACTTTC
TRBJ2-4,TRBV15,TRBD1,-,CATSRDRGKNIQYF,TGTGCCACCAGCAGAGACAGGGGGAAAAACATTCAGTACTTC
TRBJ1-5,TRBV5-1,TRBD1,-,CANSLEGQFNQPQHF,TGCGCCAACAGCTTGGAGGGACAGTTCAATCAGCCCCAGCATTTT
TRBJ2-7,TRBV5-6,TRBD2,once,CASGLYSGTYEQYF,TGTGCCAGCGGCTTGTATAGCGGGACCTACGAGCAGTACTTC
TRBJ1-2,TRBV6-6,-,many,CASSYSYSSGGFNYGYTF,TGTGCCAGCAGTTACTCGTATTCATCCGGGGGCTTTAACTATGGCTACACCTTC
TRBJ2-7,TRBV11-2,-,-,CVSSHLRGKGAYEQYF,TGTGTCAGCAGCCATTTAAGGGGGAAAGGGGCCTACGAGCAGTACTTC
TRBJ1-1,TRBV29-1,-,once,CSVEIRGLNTEALF,TGCAGCGTTGAGATCAGGGGATTGAACACTGAAGCTTTATTT
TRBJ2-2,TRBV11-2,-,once,CATSFSAGEPFF,TGTGCCACCAGCTTCTCGGCCGGGGAGCCGTTTTTT
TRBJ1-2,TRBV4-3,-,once,CASNQAGAGRNYGYTF,TGCGCCAGTAACCAGGCAGGGGCAGGGAGGAACTATGGCTACACCTTC
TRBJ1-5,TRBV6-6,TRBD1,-,CASSGGTGVYQPQHF,TGTGCCAGCAGTGGTGGGACAGGGGTCTATCAGCCCCAGCATTTT
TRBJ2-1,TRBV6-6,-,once,CASSYSPAYSEQFF,TGTGCCAGCAGTTACTCACCGGCCTACAGTGAGCAGTTCTTC
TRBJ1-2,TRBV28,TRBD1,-,CASRQTGVGDYGYTF,TGTGCCAGCAGGCAAACAGGGGTTGGGGACTATGGCTACACCTTC
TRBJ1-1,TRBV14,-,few,CASSQDRTRATLGAFF,TGTGCCAGCAGCCAAGATCGCACCAGGGCCACCCTCGGAGCTTTCTTT
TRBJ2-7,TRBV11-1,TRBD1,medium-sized,CASSFRTGKIYEQYF,TGTGCCAGCAGCTTCCGGACAGGGAAAATTTACGAGCAGTACTTC
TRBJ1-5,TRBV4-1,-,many,CASSHGRAYRIGQPQHF,TGCGCCAGCAGCCATGGCAGGGCCTATCGAATTGGTCAGCCCCAGCATTTT
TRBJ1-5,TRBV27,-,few,CASSSSTGLQPQHF,TGTGCCAGTAGTTCTTCGACAGGACTGCAGCCCCAGCATTTT
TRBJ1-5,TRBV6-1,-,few,CASSERGAWGFQPQHF,TGTGCCAGCAGTGAAAGGGGGGCGTGGGGATTTCAGCCCCAGCATTTT
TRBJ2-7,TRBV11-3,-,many,CASSYSYEQYF,TGTGCCAGCAGCTATTCCTACGAGCAGTACTTC
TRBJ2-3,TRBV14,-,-,CASSHQVISTDTQYF,TGTGCCAGCAGCCATCAGGTTATTAGCACAGATACGCAGTATTTT
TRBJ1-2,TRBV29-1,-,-,CGVGQVDYGYTF,TGCGGCGTTGGCCAGGTGGACTATGGCTACACCTTC
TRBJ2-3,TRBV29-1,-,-,CSAWGGTDTLYF,TGCAGCGCCTGGGGGGGCACAGATACGCTGTATTTT
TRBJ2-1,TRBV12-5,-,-,CASGLRLPGGVSSNEQFF,TGTGCTAGTGGTTTGCGCCTTCCCGGGGGCGTAAGCAGCAATGAGCAGTTCTTC
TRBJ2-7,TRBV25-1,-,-,CASSPKGSRIYEQYF,TGTGCCAGCAGCCCCAAAGGGAGTAGGATCTACGAGCAGTACTTC
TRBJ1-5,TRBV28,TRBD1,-,CASRRRDRRNQPQHF,TGTGCCAGCAGGCGCCGGGACAGGAGGAATCAGCCCCAGCATTTT
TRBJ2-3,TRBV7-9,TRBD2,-,CASSLTHLAGGGTDTQYF,TGTGCCAGCAGCTTAACCCATCTGGCGGGAGGGGGCACAGATACGCAGTATTTT
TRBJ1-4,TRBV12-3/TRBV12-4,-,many,CASSLSDRANEKLFF,TGTGCCAGCAGTTTATCCGACAGAGCTAATGAAAAACTGTTTTTT
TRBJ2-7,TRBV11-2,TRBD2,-,CANSRTSGSLYEQYF,TGTGCCAACAGCCGGACCAGCGGGAGTCTCTACGAGCAGTACTTC
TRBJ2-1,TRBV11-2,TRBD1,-,CASSTPDRDPYNEQFF,TGTGCCAGCAGCACACCCGACAGGGACCCCTACAATGAGCAGTTCTTC
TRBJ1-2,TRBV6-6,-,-,CASSSDGLDGCTF,TGTGCCAGCAGTTCGGACGGATTGGACGGCTGCACCTTC
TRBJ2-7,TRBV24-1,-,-,CAISDLGYEQYF,TGTGCCATCAGTGATTTGGGTTACGAGCAGTACTTC